These 22 T cell receptor beta chains came from one sample sequenced in a study of T cell changes during pregnancy in multiple sclerosis. The data were produced by immunoSEQ multiplex PCR, yet TCRdb's version contains in-frame clones alone and is incomplete. The data show more than 85,000 clones, around 93% seen once. The sample consisted of peripheral blood, taken before pregnancy. Receptor source: a female donor with multiple sclerosis, enrolled in a pregnancy study.

The count of this clone is one. The chain links TRBV27 to TRBJ2-1; D ambiguous. Trimming took off 3 bases at V and 5 bases at J, with 8 bases between the two ends. The CDR3 spans 13 residues. Germline CDR1 MNHEY, CDR2 SMNVEV (reference sequence). The CDR3 sequence: CASSLSQNNEQFF. The CDR3 DNA reads TGTGCCAGCAGTTTGAGCCAAAACAATGAGCAGTTCTTC.

The table lists this clone with a few counts. This chain connects TRBV4-1 to TRBJ1-2, with D possibly matching TRBD1 (5 bases). The V end lost 4 bases, the J end lost 2 bases, and 17 bases lay between the germline ends. Per the germline V gene, CDR1 is MGHRA and CDR2 is YSYEKL. The CDR3 sequence is 16 residues long. CDR3 sequence: CASSPLGQKPNYGYTF. The DNA for the CDR3 is TGCGCCAGCAGCCCCTTGGGGCAGAAACCCAACTATGGCTACACCTTC.

V is TRBV28 and J is TRBJ2-1, with TRBD2 matching over 10 bases. The length of the CDR3 is 16 residues. J was trimmed by 4 bases and V by 6 bases; bases with no gene match: 9. Per germline, CDR1 MDHEN and CDR2 SYDVKM. The CDR3 sequence: CASSHQLAGRYNEQFF. CDR3 nucleotides: TGTGCCAGCAGCCACCAACTAGCGGGAAGATACAATGAGCAGTTCTTC.

The gene calls are TRBV2 and TRBJ2-2; D gene unclear. Trimming left V 5 bases short and J 6 bases short, with 4 bases between. The V gene's germline CDR1 is SNHLY and CDR2 FYNNEI. The CDR3 totals 11 residues. This CDR3 reads CASSYSGELFF. CDR3 nucleotides: TGTGCCAGCAGTTACTCCGGGGAGCTGTTTTTT.

This chain joins TRBV6-5 and TRBJ2-7; 9 bases fit TRBD1. Germline lookup yields CDR1 MNHEY and CDR2 SVGAGI. The CDR3 is made up of 14 amino acids. V was pared by 0 bases and J by 3 bases, with 0 bases of the junction left unmatched. The CDR3 DNA follows: TGTGCCAGCAGTTACTCGACAGGGGGCTACGAGCAGTACTTC. As protein: CASSYSTGGYEQYF.

Here the CDR3 reads CASNIRTSATGELFF. CDR3 coding DNA: TGTGCCAGTAACATTCGGACTAGCGCGACCGGGGAGCTGTTTTTT. J is TRBJ2-2 and V is TRBV19; TRBD2 agrees at 9 bases. With V trimmed by 7 bases and J by 5 bases, 8 bases remained unmatched. The CDR3 has 15 amino acids. Germline values: CDR1 LNHDA, CDR2 SQIVND (reference sequence).

The chain carries TRBV19 and TRBJ2-1; D gene ambiguous. V lost 3 bases and J 4 bases, leaving 7 bases between the germline ends. The germline V gene has CDR1 LNHDA and CDR2 SQIVND (reference sequence). CDR3 length: 13 amino acids. Written as DNA, the CDR3 is TGTGCCAGTAGTATTACCAGGTACAATGAGCAGTTCTTC. The encoded protein is CASSITRYNEQFF.

This chain links TRBV27 with TRBJ1-2; D may be TRBD1 (5 bases). CDR1 is MNHEY, CDR2 SMNVEV, per germline (reference sequence). The CDR3 has 16 amino acids. The ends were cut back, 0 bases at V and 2 bases at J, with 13 bases in the middle. The CDR3 nucleotides are TGTGCCAGCAGTTTATCTAGGAGGGGCGACAACTATGGCTACACCTTC. Translated, it gives CASSLSRRGDNYGYTF.

The rearrangement joins TRBV20-1 to TRBJ2-3; weak D call: TRBD2 (6 bases). CDR1 is DFQATT and CDR2 is SNEGSKA in the germline V gene (reference sequence). The CDR3 spans 11 residues. The V and J ends lost 6 bases and 5 bases respectively, with 9 bases between them. The CDR3 spells CSALRGDTQYF. The DNA of the CDR3 is TGCAGTGCGCTGCGGGGAGATACGCAGTATTTT.

The gene calls are TRBV7-7 and TRBJ2-2; 11 nucleotides agree with TRBD2. V shed 0 bases, J shed 4 bases, and the junction held 7 bases outside the gene matches. Germline V gene sequence: CDR1 SSHAT, CDR2 FNYEAQ (reference sequence). The CDR3 contains 18 residues. The CDR3 loop is CASSLALAGGGGTGELFF. The CDR3 nucleotides are TGTGCCAGCAGCTTAGCCCTAGCGGGAGGCGGCGGCACCGGGGAGCTGTTTTTT.

This clone was counted a single time. The chain has TRBV19 and TRBJ1-5; 12 nucleotides align to TRBD1. The length of the CDR3 is 16 residues. Germline V gene data show CDR1 as LNHDA and CDR2 as SQIVND (reference sequence). Trimming cost V 5 bases and J 3 bases; bases outside gene matches: 5. The CDR3 nucleotides are TGTGCCAGTAGTCGCGGGACAGGGGGCCTCAATCAGCCCCAGCATTTT. As protein: CASSRGTGGLNQPQHF.

The CDR3 here is CASSPPGHNTGELFF. CDR3 nucleotide sequence: TGTGCCAGCAGCCCCCCGGGACATAACACCGGGGAGCTGTTTTTT. The chain has TRBV11-1 and TRBJ2-2, with a possible D match to TRBD1 (6 bases). Trimming removed 5 bases from V and 2 bases from J, with 12 bases in between. The germline CDR1 and CDR2 sequences are SGHAT and FQDESV (reference sequence). CDR3 length: 15 residues.

This clone was seen once. The V call is TRBV7-9, the J call TRBJ1-2; D is unclear. This CDR3 spans 14 amino acids. Trimming left V 0 bases short and J 0 bases short, with 5 bases between. Germline lookup yields CDR1 SEHNR and CDR2 FQNEAQ (reference sequence). CDR3 coding DNA: TGTGCCAGCAGCTTAGCCATTTCTAACTATGGCTACACCTTC. Translated, it gives CASSLAISNYGYTF.

V gene TRBV29-1 combines with J gene TRBJ1-3; 7 positions agree with TRBD1. Germline loops: CDR1 SQVTM, CDR2 ANQGSEA. V gave up 7 bases and J gave up 4 bases; unmatched junction bases: 7. There are 13 residues in the CDR3. For the CDR3, the DNA is TGCAGCGCGAACAGGGGAACAGGAAACACCATATATTTT. It codes for CSANRGTGNTIYF.

J is TRBJ2-7 and V is TRBV10-1, with D possibly matching TRBD1 (5 bases). The CDR3 totals 15 residues. The germline V gene has CDR1 WNHNN and CDR2 SYGVQD (reference sequence). V was pared by 5 bases and J by 5 bases, with 19 bases between. The CDR3 nucleotides are TGCGCCAGCAGTCCGGCGGATGGGGCCGTAAACGAGCAGTACTTC. Protein: CASSPADGAVNEQYF.

This clone occurred a few times. The genes are TRBV6-6 and TRBJ1-4, with a possible D match to TRBD1 (6 bases). With 2 bases removed from V and 5 bases from J, the gap between germline ends came to 12 bases. CDR1 and CDR2 from the germline V gene are MNHNY and SVGAGI (reference sequence). The CDR3 spans 15 residues. CDR3 DNA sequence: TGTGCCAGCAGTTACCAGGGGCAGATGAATGAAAAACTGTTTTTT. Translation: CASSYQGQMNEKLFF.

J is TRBJ1-2 and V is TRBV20-1; D perhaps matches TRBD1 (5 bases). Germline values: CDR1 DFQATT, CDR2 SNEGSKA (reference sequence). This CDR3 is built from 11 residues. Deletions cut 5 bases from V and 8 bases from J, with 12 bases between. CDR3 protein: CSAGSGYGYTF. The DNA for the CDR3 is TGCAGTGCTGGGTCAGGGTACGGCTACACCTTC.

This chain joins TRBV19 and TRBJ1-2, with 8 positions matching TRBD1. The germline gives CDR1 LNHDA, CDR2 SQIVND (reference sequence). The CDR3 totals 14 residues. V lost 9 bases, J lost 3 bases, and 9 bases stayed unmatched. In DNA, the CDR3 is TGTGCCAGCCGTATACAGGGGGATTACTATGGCTACACCTTC. Translation: CASRIQGDYYGYTF. Looking up the rest from reference TRBV19 and TRBJ1-2 gives the full variable domain: DGGITQSPKYLFRKEGQNVTLSCEQNLNHDAMYWYRQDPGQGLRLIYYSQIVNDFQKGDIAEGYSVSREKKESFPLTVTSAQKNPTAFYLCASRIQGDYYGYTFGSGTRLTVV.

A single count supports this clone. Distinct nucleotide sequences in the sample also encode this CDR3. This chain uses TRBV7-9 with TRBJ2-7; D is undetermined. From germline, CDR1 is SEHNR and CDR2 FQNEAQ (reference sequence). CDR3 length equals 12 residues. Trimming stripped 5 bases from V and 2 bases from J, with 7 bases between. The CDR3 loop is CASSLSPYEQYF. CDR3 DNA sequence: TGTGCCAGCAGCCTTAGCCCCTACGAGCAGTACTTC.

The CDR3 coding sequence is TGTGCCATCAGTGACCCTGTTCTTGGACAGGGGACACCCTATGGCTACACCTTC. Amino acid sequence: CAISDPVLGQGTPYGYTF. The chain has TRBV10-3 and TRBJ1-2; 9 bases map to TRBD1. With 3 bases clipped from V and 4 bases from J, the junction kept 15 bases outside the gene matches. Germline values: CDR1 ENHRY, CDR2 SYGVKD. The CDR3 runs 18 residues.

The chain links TRBV9 to TRBJ1-4, with D perhaps matching TRBD1 (5 bases). The germline gives CDR1 SGDLS, CDR2 YYNGEE. The V gene lost 3 bases and the J gene lost 12 bases, with 15 bases spanning the gap. The length of the CDR3 is 13 residues. CDR3 protein: CASSAGIGEELFF. The CDR3 coding sequence is TGTGCCAGCAGCGCAGGGATAGGGGAGGAACTGTTTTTT.

The gene calls are TRBV7-2 and TRBJ2-3, with D unclear. V gave up 5 bases and J gave up 0 bases, with 21 bases separating them. The CDR3 covers 18 residues. Looked up from germline, CDR1 is SGHTA and CDR2 is FQGNSA. In DNA, the CDR3 is TGTGCCAGCAGCGGCTACCTGACCCCCGGGTTTAGCACAGATACGCAGTATTTT. Amino acid sequence: CASSGYLTPGFSTDTQYF.